This T cell receptor (beta chain) originates from a study of blood T cell repertoires in COVID-19. Study-wide background: T cells, B-cell-depleted T cells, or PBMCs supplied cDNA or gDNA.

Those enrolled in Seattle joined during active infection and were followed longitudinally afterward. After removal of 2 bases from V and 9 bases from J, the junction contained 12 bases not matched to a gene. There are 16 residues in the CDR3. Germline CDR1 reads KGHSY; CDR2 reads FQNENV. As originally analysed: Nucleated cell counts were estimated from reference gene primer amplification. TCRdb's table, derived via immunoSEQ multiplex PCR, lists solely in-frame clones and lacks some. The V and J calls and clone size are taken from that table; D and trimming were inferred from the DNA. Of 250,000 to 350,000 clones in the sample, approximately 84% were seen once.

This receptor was identified in a human donor with COVID-19, enrolled during active disease. The donor label of this sample is uncertain. The sample taken for sequencing was peripheral blood. This sequence joins TRBV16 and TRBJ2-7, with 11 bases lining up with TRBD2. The CDR3 nucleotides are TGTGCCAGCAGCCAAAGGGACGTAGCGGGAGGGGAAAGGCAGTACTTC. It specifies CASSQRDVAGGERQYF.